These 6 T cell receptor beta chains originate from one sample sequenced in a study of T cell repertoires in cytomegalovirus infection. From the reads, TCRdb called clonotypes with MiXCR, one entry per CDR3 protein. The table shows around 740,000 distinct CDR3 sequences, with roughly 36% occurring only once. The sequencing input was PBMCs. These receptors all come from a human donor in good health (CMV status not recorded). Some clones in this sample may be carry-over from other donors' samples.

This clonotype was observed a few times. The CDR3 DNA reads as TGTGCCAGCAGTGAAGGGTATGAGCAGTTCTTC. Residues: CASSEGYEQFF. The J gene is TRBJ2-1, the V gene TRBV25-1; D unclear. Germline V gene data show CDR1 as MGHDK and CDR2 as SYGVNS. The V gene lost 2 bases and the J gene lost 8 bases, with 4 bases spanning the gap. CDR3 length: 11 amino acids.

DNA of the CDR3: TGTGCCAGCAGGGCGGGGAATCGGCGCACAGATACGCAGTATTTT. Amino acids: CASRAGNRRTDTQYF. The rearrangement joins TRBV7-9 to TRBJ2-3; possible D gene TRBD2, 6 bases. V lost 6 bases and J lost 1, with 14 bases in between. Germline V gene data show CDR1 as SEHNR and CDR2 as FQNEAQ (reference sequence). CDR3 length: 15 residues.

The rearrangement links TRBV12-3 or TRBV12-4 to TRBJ1-4; D gene unclear. V was trimmed by 1 base and J by 11 bases, leaving 11 bases between them. This CDR3 spans 13 amino acids. CDR3 DNA sequence: TGTGCCAGCAGTTTAGAGAAGGGTAGTAAACTGTTTTTT. It specifies CASSLEKGSKLFF.

The gene calls are TRBV3-1 and TRBJ2-1; no clear D gene. CDR3 length: 11 amino acids. Germline CDR1 LGHDT, CDR2 YNNKEL (reference sequence). V dropped 7 bases and J dropped 8 bases, with 9 bases sitting between them. CDR3 in amino acids: CASTTDDEQFF. The CDR3 bases are TGTGCCAGCACCACGGACGATGAGCAGTTCTTC.

This chain joins TRBV15 and TRBJ2-5; 7 bases match TRBD2. Germline lookup yields CDR1 LNHNV and CDR2 YYDKDF (reference sequence). The CDR3 sequence is 16 residues long. The junction had 11 bases not matched to a gene; V was cut back by 0 bases and J by 7 bases. CDR3 protein: CATSRDLESGKGTQYF. For the CDR3, the DNA is TGTGCCACCAGCAGAGATTTGGAAAGCGGGAAAGGGACCCAGTACTTC.

This clonotype was seen a few times. The chain carries TRBV7-3 and TRBJ2-3; 10 bases match TRBD2. Per germline, CDR1 SGHTA and CDR2 FQGTGA. The CDR3 is 14 residues long. After removal of 6 bases from V and 5 bases from J, the junction contained 5 bases not matched to a gene. The CDR3 nucleotides read TGTGCCAGCAGTGTAGCGGGGGGAGGAGATACGCAGTATTTT. Amino acid sequence: CASSVAGGGDTQYF. Filled out from reference TRBV7-3 and TRBJ2-3, the complete variable domain reads GAGVSQTPSNKVTEKGKYVELRCDPISGHTALYWYRQSLGQGPEFLIYFQGTGAADDSGLPNDRFFAVRPEGSVSTLKIQRTERGDSAVYLCASSVAGGGDTQYFGPGTRLTVL.